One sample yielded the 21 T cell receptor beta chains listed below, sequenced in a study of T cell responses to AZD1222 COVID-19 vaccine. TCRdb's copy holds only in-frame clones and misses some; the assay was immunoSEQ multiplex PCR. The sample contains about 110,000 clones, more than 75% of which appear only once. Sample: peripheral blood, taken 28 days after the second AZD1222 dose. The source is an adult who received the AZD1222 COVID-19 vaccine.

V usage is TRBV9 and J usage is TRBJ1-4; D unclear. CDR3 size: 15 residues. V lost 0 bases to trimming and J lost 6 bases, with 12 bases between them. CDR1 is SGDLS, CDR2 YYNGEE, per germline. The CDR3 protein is CASSVGPAADEKLFF. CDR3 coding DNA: TGTGCCAGCAGCGTAGGTCCCGCCGCTGATGAAAAACTGTTTTTT.

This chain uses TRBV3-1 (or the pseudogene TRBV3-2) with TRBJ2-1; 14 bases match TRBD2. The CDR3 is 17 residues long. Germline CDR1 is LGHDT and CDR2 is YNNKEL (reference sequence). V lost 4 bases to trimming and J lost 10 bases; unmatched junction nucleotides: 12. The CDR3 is CASSPLGTSGRGQEQFF. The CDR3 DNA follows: TGTGCCAGCAGCCCCCTAGGGACTAGCGGGAGAGGGCAGGAGCAGTTCTTC.

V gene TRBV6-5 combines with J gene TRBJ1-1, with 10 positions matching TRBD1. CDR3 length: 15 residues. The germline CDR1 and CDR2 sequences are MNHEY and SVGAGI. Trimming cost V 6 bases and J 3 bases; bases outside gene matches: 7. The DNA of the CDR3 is TGTGCCAGCAGCGGACAGGGGGGGAAAGACACTGAAGCTTTCTTT. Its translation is CASSGQGGKDTEAFF.

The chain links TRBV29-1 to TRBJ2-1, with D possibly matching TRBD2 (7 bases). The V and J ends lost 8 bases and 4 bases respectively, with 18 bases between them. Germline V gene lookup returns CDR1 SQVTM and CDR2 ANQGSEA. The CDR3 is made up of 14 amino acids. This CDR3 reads CSTLGGPVYNEQFF. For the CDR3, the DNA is TGCAGCACCCTGGGGGGGCCCGTTTACAATGAGCAGTTCTTC.

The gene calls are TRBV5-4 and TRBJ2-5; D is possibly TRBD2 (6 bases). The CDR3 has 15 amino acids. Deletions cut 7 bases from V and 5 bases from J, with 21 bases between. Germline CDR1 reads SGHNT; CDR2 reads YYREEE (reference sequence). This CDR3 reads CASLATRRRAETQYF. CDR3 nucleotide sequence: TGTGCCAGCCTTGCGACGCGGCGGAGGGCGGAGACCCAGTACTTC.

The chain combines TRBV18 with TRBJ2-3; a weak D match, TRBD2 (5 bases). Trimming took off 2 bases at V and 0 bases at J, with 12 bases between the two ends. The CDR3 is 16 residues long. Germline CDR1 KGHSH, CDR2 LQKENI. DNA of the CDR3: TGTGCCAGCTCACCAGTTTCGGGAACTAGCACAGATACGCAGTATTTT. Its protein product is CASSPVSGTSTDTQYF.

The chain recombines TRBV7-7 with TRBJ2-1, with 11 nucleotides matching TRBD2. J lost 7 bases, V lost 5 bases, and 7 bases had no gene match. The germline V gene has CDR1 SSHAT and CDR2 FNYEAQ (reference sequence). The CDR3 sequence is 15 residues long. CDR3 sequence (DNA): TGTGCCAGCAGCGTTAGCGGGGGGGCCGGGAATGAGCAGTTCTTC. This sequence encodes CASSVSGGAGNEQFF.

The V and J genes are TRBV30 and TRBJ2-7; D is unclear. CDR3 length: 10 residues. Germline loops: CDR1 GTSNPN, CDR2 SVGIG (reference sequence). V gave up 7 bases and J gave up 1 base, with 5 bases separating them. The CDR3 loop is CASPSYEQYF. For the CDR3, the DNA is TGTGCCTCTCCGTCCTACGAGCAGTACTTC. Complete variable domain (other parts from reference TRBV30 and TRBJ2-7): SQTIHQWPATLVQPVGSPLSLECTVEGTSNPNLYWYRQAAGRGLQLLFYSVGIGQISSEVPQNLSASRPQDRQFILSSKKLLLSDSGFYLCASPSYEQYFGPGTRLTVT.

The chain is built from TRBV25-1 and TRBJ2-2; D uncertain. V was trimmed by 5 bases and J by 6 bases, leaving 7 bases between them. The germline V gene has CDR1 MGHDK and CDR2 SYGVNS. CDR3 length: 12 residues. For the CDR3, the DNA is TGTGCCAGCAGTCTCGATGCCGGGGAGCTGTTTTTT. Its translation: CASSLDAGELFF.

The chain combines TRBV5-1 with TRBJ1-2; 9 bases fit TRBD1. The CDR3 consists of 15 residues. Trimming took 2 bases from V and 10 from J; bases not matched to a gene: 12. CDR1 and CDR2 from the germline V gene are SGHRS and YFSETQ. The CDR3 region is CASSFEGQGRTDYTF. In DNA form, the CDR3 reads TGCGCCAGCAGCTTCGAAGGACAGGGGAGGACAGACTACACCTTC.

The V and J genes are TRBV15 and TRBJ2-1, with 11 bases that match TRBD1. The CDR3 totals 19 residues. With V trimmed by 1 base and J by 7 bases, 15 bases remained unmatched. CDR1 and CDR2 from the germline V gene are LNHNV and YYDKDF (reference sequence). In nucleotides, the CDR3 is TGTGCCACCAGCAGAGCAGAGGGTCCCCCGGGACAGGGGGAAAATGAGCAGTTCTTC. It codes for CATSRAEGPPGQGENEQFF.

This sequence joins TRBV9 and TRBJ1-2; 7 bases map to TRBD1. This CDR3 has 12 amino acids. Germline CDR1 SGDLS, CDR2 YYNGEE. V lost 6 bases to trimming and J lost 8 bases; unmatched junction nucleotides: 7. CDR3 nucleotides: TGTGCCAGCAAAAAGGGGGCGCAAGGCTACACCTTC. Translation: CASKKGAQGYTF.

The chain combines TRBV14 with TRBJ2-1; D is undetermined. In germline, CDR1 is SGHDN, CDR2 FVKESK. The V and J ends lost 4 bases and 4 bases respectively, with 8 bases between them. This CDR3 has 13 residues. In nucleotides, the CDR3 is TGTGCCAGCAGCCTAAACAGTTACAATGAGCAGTTCTTC. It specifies CASSLNSYNEQFF.

In DNA, the CDR3 is TGCGCCAGCAGCCGGGGGGCGGATGGCAATCAGCCCCAGCATTTT. It is translated as CASSRGADGNQPQHF. This rearrangement joins TRBV4-3 to TRBJ1-5; tentatively, D is TRBD1 (6 bases). The CDR3 length is 15 residues. Germline CDR1 reads LGHNA; CDR2 reads YSLEER. V shed 4 bases and J shed 2 bases, with 12 bases lying between them.

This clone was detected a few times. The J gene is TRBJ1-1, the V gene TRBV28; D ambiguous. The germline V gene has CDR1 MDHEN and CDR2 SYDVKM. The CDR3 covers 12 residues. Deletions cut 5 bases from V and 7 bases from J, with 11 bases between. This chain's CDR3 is CASSPLDHEAFF. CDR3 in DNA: TGTGCCAGCAGTCCCCTTGACCATGAAGCTTTCTTT.

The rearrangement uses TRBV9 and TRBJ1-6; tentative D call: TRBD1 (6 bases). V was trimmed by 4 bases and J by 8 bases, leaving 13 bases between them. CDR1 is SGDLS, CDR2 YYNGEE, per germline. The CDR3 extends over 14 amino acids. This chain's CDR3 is CASSTRDTDSPLHF. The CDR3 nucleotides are TGTGCCAGCAGCACCCGGGACACGGATTCACCCCTCCACTTT.

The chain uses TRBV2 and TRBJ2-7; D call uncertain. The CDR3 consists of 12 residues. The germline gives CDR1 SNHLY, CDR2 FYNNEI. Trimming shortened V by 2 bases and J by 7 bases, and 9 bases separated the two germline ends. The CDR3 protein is CASSERVWEQYF. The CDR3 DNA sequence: TGTGCCAGCAGTGAACGGGTTTGGGAGCAGTACTTC.

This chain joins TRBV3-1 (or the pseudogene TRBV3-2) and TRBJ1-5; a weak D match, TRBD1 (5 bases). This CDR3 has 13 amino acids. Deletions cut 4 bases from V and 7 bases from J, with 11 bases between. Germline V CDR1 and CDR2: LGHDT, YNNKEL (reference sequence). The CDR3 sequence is CASSPVGEQPQHF. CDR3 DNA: TGTGCCAGCAGCCCCGTGGGGGAACAGCCCCAGCATTTT.

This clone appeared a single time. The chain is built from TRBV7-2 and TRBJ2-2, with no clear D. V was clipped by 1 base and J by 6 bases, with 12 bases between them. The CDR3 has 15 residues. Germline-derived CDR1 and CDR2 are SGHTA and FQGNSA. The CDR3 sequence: CASSLVGSAAGELFF. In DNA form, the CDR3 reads TGTGCCAGCAGCTTAGTAGGGTCTGCTGCCGGGGAGCTGTTTTTT.

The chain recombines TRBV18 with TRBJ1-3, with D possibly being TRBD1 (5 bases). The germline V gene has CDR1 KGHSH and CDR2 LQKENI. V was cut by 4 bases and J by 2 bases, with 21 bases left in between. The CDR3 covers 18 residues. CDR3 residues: CASSLDSPGTGAGNTIYF. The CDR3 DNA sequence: TGTGCCAGCTCACTAGATTCACCAGGGACCGGGGCTGGAAACACCATATATTTT.

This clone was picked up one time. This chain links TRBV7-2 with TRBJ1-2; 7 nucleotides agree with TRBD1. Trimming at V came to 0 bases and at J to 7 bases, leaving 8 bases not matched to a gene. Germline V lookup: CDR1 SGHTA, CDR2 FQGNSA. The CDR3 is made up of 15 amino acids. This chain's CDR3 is CASSLALGTVGGYTF. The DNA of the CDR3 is TGTGCCAGCAGCTTAGCGCTTGGGACAGTGGGTGGCTACACCTTC.